A selection of T cell receptor beta chains follows, all from one sample in a study of blood T cell repertoires in COVID-19. Method: immunoSEQ multiplex PCR; TCRdb's copy keeps in-frame clones and lacks some. The data show a few hundred thousand clones, about 89% seen once. What was sequenced was peripheral blood. All receptors derive from a middle-aged man with acute or convalescent COVID-19. CDR3s include the opening cysteine and the closing phenylalanine or tryptophan. The D gene is left open where the match is weak. Clone size is stated in some rows and not others, as once, few, many or a class when expanded.

V gene	clone size	D gene	J gene	CDR3 DNA	CDR3 protein
TRBV18	few	TRBD1	TRBJ1-2	TGTGCCAGCTCAGCCTGGGACAGCGTCTATGGCTACACCTTC	CASSAWDSVYGYTF
TRBV6-5	.	.	TRBJ2-3	TGTGCCAGCAGCGACGGGGTCCCAGATACGCAGTATTTT	CASSDGVPDTQYF
TRBV5-1	.	TRBD1	TRBJ1-6	TGCGCCAGCAGCTTCGGGACAGGGGTAAATTCACCCCTCCACTTT	CASSFGTGVNSPLHF
TRBV12-3/TRBV12-4	.	.	TRBJ1-2	TGTGCCAGCAGCACAGGGTTTATGGGCACCTTC	CASSTGFMGTF
TRBV2	.	TRBD2	TRBJ2-3	TGTGCCAGCAGGATAGGGACTAGCGGTAGCACAGATACGCAGTATTTT	CASRIGTSGSTDTQYF
TRBV19	once	.	TRBJ1-3	TGTGCCAGTAGTACGGGCCGGGACAACTCTGGAAACACCATATATTTT	CASSTGRDNSGNTIYF
TRBV19	.	TRBD1	TRBJ1-5	TGTGCCAGTAGTATTCTAGCGGGACAGGGGAGACAGCCCCAGCATTTT	CASSILAGQGRQPQHF
TRBV5-6	.	.	TRBJ1-2	TGTGCCAGCAGCCCCTCGCCAGGTGAATTCGGCTACACCTTC	CASSPSPGEFGYTF
TRBV7-3	.	.	TRBJ1-6	TGTGCCAGCAGCTTAACTGCGAATTCACCCCTCCACTTT	CASSLTANSPLHF
TRBV6-2/TRBV6-3	.	.	TRBJ2-7	TGTGCCAGCAGTTACACAGGGGGGGCTGCCTACGAGCAGTACTTC	CASSYTGGAAYEQYF
TRBV6-1	.	TRBD2	TRBJ2-5	TGTGCCAGCAGTGAAGGGGTTACTAGCGGGGGCCAAGAGACCCAGTACTTC	CASSEGVTSGGQETQYF
TRBV10-3	.	.	TRBJ1-3	TGTGCCATCGATGGAGGAGAGAGTTTTGGCGGAAACACCATATATTTT	CAIDGGESFGGNTIYF
TRBV3-1/TRBV3-2	.	TRBD2	TRBJ2-5	TGTGCCAGCAGCCAAGATGGGGCGGGGGGCCCCCTTAAAGAGACCCAGTACTTC	CASSQDGAGGPLKETQYF
TRBV19	.	.	TRBJ2-1	TGTGCCAGTAGTATCACCGGGACTCCTCGCAATGAGCAGTTCTTC	CASSITGTPRNEQFF
TRBV5-6	.	TRBD1	TRBJ2-4	TGTGCCAGCAGCTCGGGACAGGGCATAGCCAAAAACATTCAGTACTTC	CASSSGQGIAKNIQYF
TRBV14	few	.	TRBJ1-6	TGTGCCAGCAGCCAAGATCAGGCGACAGCCTATAATTCACCCCTCCACTTT	CASSQDQATAYNSPLHF
TRBV19	.	TRBD2	TRBJ2-3	TGTGCCAGTAGTAGGAGGCGGGAGCTCACAGATACGCAGTATTTT	CASSRRRELTDTQYF
TRBV7-8	once	TRBD1	TRBJ1-1	TGTGCCAGCAGCATCGGACAGGGGTTATGGGAGGACACTGAAGCTTTCTTT	CASSIGQGLWEDTEAFF
TRBV27	.	TRBD1	TRBJ2-1	TGTGCCAGCAGTTTTTCCCTCGGACAGGTAAACAATGAGCAGTTCTTC	CASSFSLGQVNNEQFF
TRBV6-1	.	TRBD2	TRBJ2-3	TGTGCCAGCAGTGCCGCGAGGACTAGCGGGGGGGCTTTTCGCACAGATACGCAGTATTTT	CASSAARTSGGAFRTDTQYF
TRBV7-9	.	TRBD1	TRBJ2-7	TGTGCCAGCAGGAAACCGGGACAGGGGGCCTACGAGCAGTACTTC	CASRKPGQGAYEQYF
TRBV19	.	TRBD1	TRBJ2-5	TGTGCCAGTAGTATAGGAGGGGGCCCAGAGACCCAGTACTTC	CASSIGGGPETQYF
TRBV5-1	.	.	TRBJ2-1	TGCGCCAGCAGCTTGTCAGGTGGTTCCTACAATGAGCAGTTCTTC	CASSLSGGSYNEQFF
TRBV7-3	.	.	TRBJ1-2	TGTGCCAGCAGCTTACCCAACAGGCGAGCTAACTATGGCTACACCTTC	CASSLPNRRANYGYTF
TRBV30	once	TRBD1	TRBJ1-2	TGTGCCTGGAGACCTTTGCGGGACAGGGTTAACTATGGCTACACCTTC	CAWRPLRDRVNYGYTF
TRBV14	.	TRBD1	TRBJ2-7	TGTGCCAGCAGCCGACAGGGGGCCTCCTACGAGCAGTACTTC	CASSRQGASYEQYF
TRBV24-1	.	.	TRBJ1-5	TGTGCCACCAGTGGCGGATCAAATCAGCCCCAGCATTTT	CATSGGSNQPQHF
TRBV6-1	.	.	TRBJ1-5	TGTGCCAGCAGTGACCCCAATAGCAATCAGCCCCAGCATTTT	CASSDPNSNQPQHF
TRBV21-1	.	.	TRBJ2-1	TGTGCCAGCAGCAAAGGGCGGGAGCAGTTCTTC	CASSKGREQFF
TRBV11-2	.	TRBD1	TRBJ1-2	TGTGCCAGCAGCCCTGGGACAGCAGGCTATGGCTACACCTTC	CASSPGTAGYGYTF
TRBV25-1	.	.	TRBJ2-1	TGTGCCAGCAGCGGAACCTCTAGGTTCGGCGATGAGCAGTTCTTC	CASSGTSRFGDEQFF
TRBV7-9	.	.	TRBJ1-6	TGTGCCAGCAGCTTAGGACAGATTAATTCACCCCTCCACTTT	CASSLGQINSPLHF
TRBV10-3	few	.	TRBJ1-2	TGTGCCATCAGTGAGTCGGTGATACGTCGGACAACAAACTATGGCTACACCTTC	CAISESVIRRTTNYGYTF
TRBV18	.	TRBD1	TRBJ1-1	TGTGCCAGCTCACCCTCGACAGGGGGCCTTACTGAAGCTTTCTTT	CASSPSTGGLTEAFF
TRBV7-8	.	TRBD2	TRBJ2-7	TGTGCCAGCAGCTTAGTAGTGGGACTAGCGGGCGAGCAGTACTTC	CASSLVVGLAGEQYF
TRBV10-3	.	TRBD2	TRBJ2-7	TGTGCCATCAGTGAGTCCGGGAGGGACTACGAGCAGTACTTC	CAISESGRDYEQYF
TRBV7-8	.	.	TRBJ2-3	TGTGCCAGCAGCTTAGGCCTATTCCGGCGGGGAAAGACTAGCACAGATACGCAGTATTTT	CASSLGLFRRGKTSTDTQYF
TRBV3-1/TRBV3-2	.	TRBD1	TRBJ1-3	TGTGCCAGCAGCCCAGGGGGCGGGGGAGGCTCTGGAAACACCATATATTTT	CASSPGGGGGSGNTIYF
TRBV5-1	.	TRBD2	TRBJ2-3	TGCGCCAGCAGCCAAGGACTAGCGACTAGCACAGATACGCAGTATTTT	CASSQGLATSTDTQYF
TRBV5-5	.	.	TRBJ1-2	TGTGCCAGCAGCTGGGCGGACATCAACTATGGCTACACCTTC	CASSWADINYGYTF
TRBV10-2	once	TRBD1	TRBJ2-1	TGCGCCAGCAGTGATTTTGAGGGGGCCGTTGAGCAGTTCTTC	CASSDFEGAVEQFF
TRBV5-4	once	.	TRBJ2-7	TGTGCCAGCAGCTTGCCTTTACAGACGAGCGAGCAGTACTTC	CASSLPLQTSEQYF
TRBV19	.	.	TRBJ2-1	TGTGCCAGTAGAAAGGAGTTCTACAATGAGCAGTTCTTC	CASRKEFYNEQFF
TRBV19	.	TRBD1	TRBJ2-1	TGTGCCAGTAGTCCCCCGTGGCAGGGGGAAGTAGGTGAGCAGTTCTTC	CASSPPWQGEVGEQFF